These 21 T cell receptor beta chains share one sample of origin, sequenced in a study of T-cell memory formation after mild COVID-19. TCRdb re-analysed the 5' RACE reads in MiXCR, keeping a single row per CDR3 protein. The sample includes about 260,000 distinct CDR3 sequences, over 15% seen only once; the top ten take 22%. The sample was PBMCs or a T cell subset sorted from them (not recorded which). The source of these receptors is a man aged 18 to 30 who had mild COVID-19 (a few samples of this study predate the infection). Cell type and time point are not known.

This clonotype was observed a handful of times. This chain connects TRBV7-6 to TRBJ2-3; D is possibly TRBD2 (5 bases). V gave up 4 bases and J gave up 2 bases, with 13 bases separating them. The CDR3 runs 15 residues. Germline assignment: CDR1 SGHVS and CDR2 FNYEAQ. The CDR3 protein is CASSSREPSTDTQYF. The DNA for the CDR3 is TGTGCCAGCAGCTCCCGGGAACCTTCCACAGATACGCAGTATTTT.

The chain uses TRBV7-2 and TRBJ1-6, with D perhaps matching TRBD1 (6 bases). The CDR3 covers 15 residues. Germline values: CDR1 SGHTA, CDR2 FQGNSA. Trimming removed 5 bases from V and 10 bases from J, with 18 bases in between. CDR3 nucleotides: TGTGCCAGCAGCCAAGAGGCCAGGGGACGATCACCCCTCCACTTT. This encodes CASSQEARGRSPLHF.

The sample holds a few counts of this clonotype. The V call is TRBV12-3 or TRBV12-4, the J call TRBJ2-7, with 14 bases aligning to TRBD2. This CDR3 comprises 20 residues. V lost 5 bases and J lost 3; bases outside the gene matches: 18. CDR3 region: CASSASRQGLAGAGLYEQYF. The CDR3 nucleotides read TGTGCCAGCAGTGCCTCTCGCCAGGGACTAGCGGGGGCCGGGCTCTACGAGCAGTACTTC.

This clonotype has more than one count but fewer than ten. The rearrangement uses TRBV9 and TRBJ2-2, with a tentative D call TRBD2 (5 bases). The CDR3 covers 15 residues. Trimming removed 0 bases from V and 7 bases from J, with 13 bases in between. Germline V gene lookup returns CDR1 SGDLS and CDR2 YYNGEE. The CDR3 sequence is CASSVDSGRGGELFF. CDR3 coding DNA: TGTGCCAGCAGCGTAGACAGCGGTAGAGGCGGGGAGCTGTTTTTT.

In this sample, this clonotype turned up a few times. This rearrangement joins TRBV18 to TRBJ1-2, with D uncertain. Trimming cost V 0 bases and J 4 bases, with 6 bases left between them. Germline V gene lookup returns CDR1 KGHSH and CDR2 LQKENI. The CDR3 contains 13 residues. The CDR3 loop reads CASSPPRPYGYTF. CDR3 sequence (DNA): TGTGCCAGCTCACCACCCAGGCCCTATGGCTACACCTTC.

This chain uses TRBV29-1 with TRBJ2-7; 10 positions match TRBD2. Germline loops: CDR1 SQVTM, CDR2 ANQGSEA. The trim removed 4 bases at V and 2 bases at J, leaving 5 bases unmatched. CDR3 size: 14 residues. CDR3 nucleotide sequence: TGCAGCGTTGTGAAACTAGCGGGGACCTACGAGCAGTACGTC. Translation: CSVVKLAGTYEQYV.

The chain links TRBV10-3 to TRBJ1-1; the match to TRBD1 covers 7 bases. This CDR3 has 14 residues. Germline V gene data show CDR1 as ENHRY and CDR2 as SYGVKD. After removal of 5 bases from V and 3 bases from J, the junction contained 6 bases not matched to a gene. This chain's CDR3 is CAISRDSTYTEAFF. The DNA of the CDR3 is TGTGCCATCAGTAGGGACAGCACCTACACTGAAGCTTTCTTT.

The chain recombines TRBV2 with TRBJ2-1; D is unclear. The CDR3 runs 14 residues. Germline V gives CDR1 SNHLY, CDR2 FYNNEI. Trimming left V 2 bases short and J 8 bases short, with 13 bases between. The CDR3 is CASSEQTTNYEQFF. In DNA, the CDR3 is TGTGCCAGCAGTGAACAGACCACTAATTATGAGCAGTTCTTC.

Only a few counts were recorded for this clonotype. The chain's CDR3 is CSARGTAYGYTF. In DNA form, the CDR3 reads TGCAGTGCTAGAGGGACGGCCTATGGCTACACCTTC. The V call is TRBV20-1, the J call TRBJ1-2; D uncertain. The CDR3 runs 12 residues. Trimming took off 1 base at V and 4 bases at J, with 7 bases between the two ends. The germline V gene has CDR1 DFQATT and CDR2 SNEGSKA (reference sequence).

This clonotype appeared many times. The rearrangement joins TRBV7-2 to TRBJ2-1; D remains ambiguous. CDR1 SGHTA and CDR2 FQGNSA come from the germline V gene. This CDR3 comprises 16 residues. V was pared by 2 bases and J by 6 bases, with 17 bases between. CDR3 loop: CASSLYSGLSINEQFF. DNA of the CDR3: TGTGCCAGCAGCTTATACTCCGGCTTGTCGATCAATGAGCAGTTCTTC. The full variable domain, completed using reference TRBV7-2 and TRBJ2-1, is GAGVSQSPSNKVTEKGKDVELRCDPISGHTALYWYRQSLGQGLEFLIYFQGNSAPDKSGLPSDRFSAERTGGSVSTLTIQRTQQEDSAVYLCASSLYSGLSINEQFFGPGTRLTVL.

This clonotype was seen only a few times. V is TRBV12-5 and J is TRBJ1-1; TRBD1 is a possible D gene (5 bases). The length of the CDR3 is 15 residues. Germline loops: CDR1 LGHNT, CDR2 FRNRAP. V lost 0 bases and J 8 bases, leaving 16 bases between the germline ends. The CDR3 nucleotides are TGTGCTAGTGGTTTGGTATCGGTTCAGGGTACCGAAGCTTTCTTT. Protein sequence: CASGLVSVQGTEAFF.

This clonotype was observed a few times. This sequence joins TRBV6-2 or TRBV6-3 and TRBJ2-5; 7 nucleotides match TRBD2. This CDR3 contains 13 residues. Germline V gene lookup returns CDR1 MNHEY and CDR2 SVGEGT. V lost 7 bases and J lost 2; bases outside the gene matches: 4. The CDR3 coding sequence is TGTGCCAGCATTGGGGGGGGGCAAGAGACCCAGTACTTC. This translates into CASIGGGQETQYF.

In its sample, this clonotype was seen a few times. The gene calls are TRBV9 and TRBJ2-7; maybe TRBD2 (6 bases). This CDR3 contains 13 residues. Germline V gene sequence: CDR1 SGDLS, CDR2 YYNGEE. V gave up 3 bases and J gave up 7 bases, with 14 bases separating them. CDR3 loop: CASSGLGREEQYF. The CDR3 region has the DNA TGTGCCAGCAGCGGGCTCGGGCGGGAAGAGCAGTACTTC.

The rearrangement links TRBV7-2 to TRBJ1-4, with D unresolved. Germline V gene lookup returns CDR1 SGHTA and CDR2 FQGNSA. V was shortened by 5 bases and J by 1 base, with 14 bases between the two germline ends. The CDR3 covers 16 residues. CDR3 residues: CASSKLKTGTNEKLFF. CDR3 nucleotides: TGTGCCAGCAGCAAGCTAAAGACTGGAACTAATGAAAAACTGTTTTTT.

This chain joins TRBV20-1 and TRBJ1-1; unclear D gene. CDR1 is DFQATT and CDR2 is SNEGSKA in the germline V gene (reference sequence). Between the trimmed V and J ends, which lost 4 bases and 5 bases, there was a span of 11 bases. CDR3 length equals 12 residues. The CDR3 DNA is TGCAGTGCTAAAGGCGGGAGAACTGAAGCTTTCTTT. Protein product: CSAKGGRTEAFF.

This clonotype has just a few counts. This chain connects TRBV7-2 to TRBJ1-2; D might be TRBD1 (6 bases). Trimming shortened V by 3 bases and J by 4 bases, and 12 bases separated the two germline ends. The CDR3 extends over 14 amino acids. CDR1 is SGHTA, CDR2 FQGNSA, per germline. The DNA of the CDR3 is TGTGCCAGCAGCTTTGGTCAGGGGCGCTATGGCTACACCTTC. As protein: CASSFGQGRYGYTF.

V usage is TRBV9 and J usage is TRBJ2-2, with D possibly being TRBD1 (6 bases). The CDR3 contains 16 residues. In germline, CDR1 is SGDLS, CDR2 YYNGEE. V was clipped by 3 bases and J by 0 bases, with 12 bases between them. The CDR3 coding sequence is TGTGCCAGCAGCGAGTGGGGGCGATCGAACACCGGGGAGCTGTTTTTT. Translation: CASSEWGRSNTGELFF.

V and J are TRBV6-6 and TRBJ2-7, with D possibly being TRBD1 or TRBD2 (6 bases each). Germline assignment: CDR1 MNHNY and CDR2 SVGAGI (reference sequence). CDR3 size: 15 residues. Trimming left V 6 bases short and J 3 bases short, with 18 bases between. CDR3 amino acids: CASSVLGGWSYEQYF. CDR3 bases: TGTGCCAGCAGCGTGCTGGGGGGCTGGAGCTACGAGCAGTACTTC.

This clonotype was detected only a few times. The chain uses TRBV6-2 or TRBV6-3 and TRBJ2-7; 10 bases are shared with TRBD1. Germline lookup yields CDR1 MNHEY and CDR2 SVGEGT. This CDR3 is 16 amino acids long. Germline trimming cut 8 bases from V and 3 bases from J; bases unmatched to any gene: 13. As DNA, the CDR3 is TGTGCCAGCCGAAAGGGACAGGGGACCCCGCTCTACGAGCAGTACTTC. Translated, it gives CASRKGQGTPLYEQYF.

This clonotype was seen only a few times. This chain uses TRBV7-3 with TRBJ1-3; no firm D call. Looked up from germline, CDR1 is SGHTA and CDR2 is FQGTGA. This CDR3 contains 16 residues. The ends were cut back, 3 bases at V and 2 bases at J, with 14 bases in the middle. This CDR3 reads CASSLGRRRPGNTIYF. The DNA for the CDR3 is TGTGCCAGCAGCTTGGGAAGGAGGCGCCCTGGAAACACCATATATTTT. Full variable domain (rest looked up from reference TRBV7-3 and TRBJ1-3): GAGVSQTPSNKVTEKGKYVELRCDPISGHTALYWYRQSLGQGPEFLIYFQGTGAADDSGLPNDRFFAVRPEGSVSTLKIQRTERGDSAVYLCASSLGRRRPGNTIYFGEGSWLTVV.

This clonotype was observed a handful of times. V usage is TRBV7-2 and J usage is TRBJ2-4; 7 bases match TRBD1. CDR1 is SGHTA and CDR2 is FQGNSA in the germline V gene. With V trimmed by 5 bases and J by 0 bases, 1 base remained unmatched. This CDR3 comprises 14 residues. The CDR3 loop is CASSRQGAKNIQYF. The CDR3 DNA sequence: TGTGCCAGCAGCAGACAGGGAGCCAAAAACATTCAGTACTTC. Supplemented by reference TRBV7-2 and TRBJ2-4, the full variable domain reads GAGVSQSPSNKVTEKGKDVELRCDPISGHTALYWYRQSLGQGLEFLIYFQGNSAPDKSGLPSDRFSAERTGGSVSTLTIQRTQQEDSAVYLCASSRQGAKNIQYFGAGTRLSVL.